This TCR beta chain was sequenced in a study of cytomegalovirus exposure and HLA in healthy donors. PCR was performed using 60 Vbeta and 13 Jbeta primers. The data were produced by immunoSEQ multiplex PCR, yet TCRdb's version contains in-frame clones alone and is incomplete. The sample lists fewer than 110,000 clones, around four fifths occurring once. With 4 bases removed from V and 2 bases from J, the gap between germline ends came to 9 bases. The germline V gene has CDR1 SGHRS and CDR2 YFSETQ. There are 13 residues in the CDR3. This chain links TRBV5-1 with TRBJ1-1; D uncertain. The sequencing sample was made of PBMCs. The receptor was derived from a man between 35 and 55 years old in good health and CMV-seronegative. CDR3 amino acids: CASSIDTNTEAFF. In DNA, the CDR3 is TGCGCCAGCAGCATCGACACTAACACTGAAGCTTTCTTT.